The 29 T cell receptor beta chains presented below share a single source sample, sequenced in a study of OX40 agonist ivuxolimab in advanced cancers. Libraries were prepared by immunoSEQ multiplex PCR; TCRdb keeps only in-frame clonotypes and omits some of them. The table shows roughly 68,000 clones, with roughly 89% occurring only once. The sample was CD4+ or CD8+ T cells sorted from blood, taken in a trial of the OX40 agonist ivuxolimab. Every receptor here comes from an adult with an advanced solid tumor such as melanoma, head and neck, liver or kidney cancer.

The sample holds a few counts of this clone. The J gene is TRBJ1-6, the V gene TRBV2; no clear D gene. V gave up 6 bases and J gave up 7 bases, with 7 bases separating them. Germline-derived CDR1 and CDR2 are SNHLY and FYNNEI. The CDR3 sequence is 12 residues long. This CDR3 is CASSGANSPLHF. The CDR3 DNA sequence: TGTGCCAGCAGCGGTGCAAATTCACCCCTCCACTTT.

This sequence joins TRBV18 and TRBJ1-5; tentative D call: TRBD1 (6 bases). This CDR3 has 16 amino acids. Looked up from germline, CDR1 is KGHSH and CDR2 is LQKENI. V shed 2 bases and J shed 1 base, with 12 bases lying between them. The CDR3 DNA reads as TGTGCCAGCTCACCAGTTCGGACAGACAGCAATCAGCCCCAGCATTTT. This encodes CASSPVRTDSNQPQHF.

The chain has TRBV13 and TRBJ1-2; 8 bases map to TRBD1. The J segment lost 7 bases and the V segment lost 1 base, leaving 8 bases of the junction unmatched. Germline V gene data show CDR1 as PRHDT and CDR2 as FYEKMQ (reference sequence). There are 15 residues in the CDR3. CDR3 region: CASSLVRVTGVGYTF. CDR3 DNA: TGTGCCAGCAGCTTAGTCCGTGTGACAGGGGTTGGCTACACCTTC.

The rearrangement links TRBV4-3 to TRBJ1-3; 7 nucleotides agree with TRBD1. This CDR3 comprises 16 residues. The germline V gene encodes CDR1 LGHNA and CDR2 YSLEER. V gave up 0 bases and J gave up 4 bases; unmatched junction bases: 6. CDR3 region: CASSQEGGWGGNTIYF. CDR3 coding DNA: TGCGCCAGCAGCCAAGAAGGGGGCTGGGGGGGAAACACCATATATTTT.

The chain carries TRBV27 and TRBJ2-3, with D unclear. This CDR3 is 16 amino acids long. CDR1 and CDR2 (germline): MNHEY, SMNVEV (reference sequence). Trimming removed 2 bases from V and 1 base from J, with 13 bases in between. CDR3 in amino acids: CASSLKAAFRTDTQYF. Written as DNA, the CDR3 is TGTGCCAGCAGTTTAAAGGCCGCCTTCCGCACAGATACGCAGTATTTT.

The V call is TRBV19, the J call TRBJ2-1; 7 nucleotides line up with TRBD1. The germline V gene encodes CDR1 LNHDA and CDR2 SQIVND (reference sequence). V lost 6 bases, J lost 2 bases, and 7 bases stayed unmatched. This CDR3 is built from 15 residues. DNA of the CDR3: TGTGCCAGTAGCTTACAGGGGCTACCCTACAATGAGCAGTTCTTC. This encodes CASSLQGLPYNEQFF.

This clone was seen only once. The V and J genes are TRBV7-6 and TRBJ2-2; TRBD1 aligns across 7 bases. Germline assignment: CDR1 SGHVS and CDR2 FNYEAQ. CDR3 length: 16 residues. The V segment lost 5 bases and the J segment 7 bases; nucleotides outside the gene matches: 13. As DNA, the CDR3 is TGTGCCAGCAGCGTATCTACAGGGGTGGCGGTCGGGGAGCTGTTTTTT. Its protein is CASSVSTGVAVGELFF.

The rearrangement joins TRBV12-5 to TRBJ2-3, with unresolved D. This CDR3 contains 13 residues. V shed 2 bases and J shed 1 base, with 4 bases lying between them. The germline V gene has CDR1 LGHNT and CDR2 FRNRAP. The CDR3 DNA sequence: TGTGCTAGTGGTTTGTTTGGCACAGATACGCAGTATTTT. It encodes CASGLFGTDTQYF.

The chain employs TRBV11-3 and TRBJ2-5, with D possibly matching TRBD1 (6 bases). The DNA matches TRBJ2-7 better at its end, which makes the J call doubtful. This CDR3 region has 14 residues. CDR1 and CDR2 (germline): SGHNT, YENEEA. This CDR3 reads CASRRGTTTYEQYF. The CDR3 DNA reads as TGTGCCAGCAGACGAGGGACAACGACTTACGAGCAGTACTTC.

The gene calls are TRBV7-8 and TRBJ1-5, with TRBD1 matching 8 bases. The J segment lost 2 bases and the V segment lost 6 bases, leaving 6 bases of the junction unmatched. Germline V gene lookup returns CDR1 SGHVS and CDR2 FQNEAQ. The CDR3 is made up of 15 amino acids. As DNA, the CDR3 is TGTGCCAGCAGTACGGACAGGGTTGGCAATCAGCCCCAGCATTTT. The encoded protein is CASSTDRVGNQPQHF.

The rearrangement uses TRBV7-9 and TRBJ1-1, with D possibly being TRBD1 (5 bases). The V and J ends lost 6 bases and 3 bases respectively, with 14 bases between them. Germline V gene data show CDR1 as SEHNR and CDR2 as FQNEAQ (reference sequence). The CDR3 loop spans 14 amino acids. The CDR3 is CASSLGGPHTEAFF. The CDR3 DNA reads TGTGCCAGCAGTCTGGGGGGTCCCCACACTGAAGCTTTCTTT.

The chain couples TRBV4-1 to TRBJ2-5; TRBD2 agrees at 10 bases. Per germline, CDR1 MGHRA and CDR2 YSYEKL. The ends lost 3 bases at V and 1 base at J; junction bases unmatched: 11. The CDR3 runs 18 residues. The DNA of the CDR3 is TGCGCCAGCAGCCAGCCTGCTGGACTAGCGGAGTTCCAAGAGACCCAGTACTTC. Protein product: CASSQPAGLAEFQETQYF.

This sequence joins TRBV5-1 and TRBJ2-5, with 9 bases identical to TRBD1. From germline, CDR1 is SGHRS and CDR2 YFSETQ. The CDR3 sequence is 15 residues long. V lost 0 bases, J lost 2 bases, and 2 bases stayed unmatched. In nucleotides, the CDR3 is TGCGCCAGCAGCTTGGGAGGGACAGGGCAAGAGACCCAGTACTTC. Translating gives CASSLGGTGQETQYF.

This clone was observed a single time. This chain connects TRBV9 to TRBJ1-4; TRBD1 matches 9 bases. CDR1 and CDR2 from the germline V gene are SGDLS and YYNGEE. With V trimmed by 2 bases and J by 5 bases, 4 bases remained unmatched. CDR3 length equals 15 residues. CDR3 loop: CASSVPGTGNEKLFF. Here the CDR3 DNA reads TGTGCCAGCAGCGTCCCCGGGACAGGGAATGAAAAACTGTTTTTT.

V usage is TRBV5-6 and J usage is TRBJ2-1; the D gene could be TRBD1 or TRBD2 (6 bases each). Between the trimmed V and J ends, which lost 2 bases and 4 bases, there was a span of 10 bases. Germline CDR1 is SGHDT and CDR2 is YYEEEE. This CDR3 has 14 residues. The CDR3 region is CASSFRGGYNEQFF. CDR3 DNA sequence: TGTGCCAGCAGCTTCAGGGGAGGTTACAATGAGCAGTTCTTC.

This chain connects TRBV6-4 to TRBJ2-1, with 8 bases that match TRBD1. V trimming: 8 bases; J trimming: 3 bases; junction bases outside the gene matches: 0. CDR3 length equals 12 residues. Germline loops: CDR1 MRHNA, CDR2 SNTAGT. CDR3 region: CASGTGYNEQFF. The CDR3 DNA reads TGTGCCAGCGGGACAGGCTACAATGAGCAGTTCTTC.

The rearrangement uses TRBV9 and TRBJ2-1, with 14 bases identical to TRBD2. V shed 3 bases and J 9 bases; nucleotides not matched to a gene: 11. Germline assignment: CDR1 SGDLS and CDR2 YYNGEE. The CDR3 runs 17 residues. In DNA, the CDR3 is TGTGCCAGCAGCGAGCTTGGGACTAGCGGGGGCCTGAGTGAGCAGTTCTTC. The encoded protein is CASSELGTSGGLSEQFF.

The chain links TRBV9 to TRBJ2-2; TRBD2 matches at 10 bases. CDR3 length: 18 residues. The germline CDR1 and CDR2 sequences are SGDLS and YYNGEE. After removal of 0 bases from V and 0 bases from J, the junction contained 5 bases not matched to a gene. The CDR3 loop reads CASSVEPSGGANTGELFF. The CDR3 coding sequence is TGTGCCAGCAGCGTAGAGCCTAGCGGGGGCGCGAACACCGGGGAGCTGTTTTTT.

The V and J genes are TRBV25-1 and TRBJ2-3; TRBD2 agrees at 7 bases. Germline-derived CDR1 and CDR2 are MGHDK and SYGVNS. V dropped 6 bases and J dropped 2; count of bases not matched to a gene: 5. The CDR3 has 14 amino acids. The CDR3 loop is CASSPSGHTDTQYF. As DNA, the CDR3 is TGTGCCAGCAGCCCTAGCGGACACACAGATACGCAGTATTTT.

The chain couples TRBV6-5 to TRBJ2-3, with D perhaps matching TRBD1 (6 bases). With 10 bases removed from V and 5 bases from J, the gap between germline ends came to 22 bases. Per germline, CDR1 MNHEY and CDR2 SVGAGI. The CDR3 loop spans 15 amino acids. The CDR3 coding sequence is TGTGCCACTGCTCTCCGGGACACAAGGCTAGATACGCAGTATTTT. Amino acid sequence: CATALRDTRLDTQYF.

The CDR3 nucleotides read TGTGCCAGCAGCTTGGGCCGGGACAGGGTTCAAGAGACCCAGTACTTC. Translation: CASSLGRDRVQETQYF. The chain is built from TRBV5-8 and TRBJ2-5; TRBD1 matches 9 bases. With 0 bases clipped from V and 2 bases from J, the junction kept 5 bases outside the gene matches. From germline, CDR1 is SGHTS and CDR2 YDEGEE. There are 16 residues in the CDR3.

The sample holds a few counts of this clone. The chain links TRBV19 to TRBJ1-6, with no clear D. This CDR3 is 16 amino acids long. V shed 5 bases and J shed 4 bases, with 15 bases lying between them. Per the germline V gene, CDR1 is LNHDA and CDR2 is SQIVND (reference sequence). The CDR3 region is CASSPGPPGYNSPLHF. The CDR3 region has the DNA TGTGCCAGTAGTCCGGGTCCTCCGGGGTATAATTCACCCCTCCACTTT.

This clone has a single count. The V gene is TRBV28, the J gene TRBJ1-5; 7 positions agree with TRBD1. The CDR3 runs to 14 residues. With V trimmed by 5 bases and J by 6 bases, 7 bases remained unmatched. CDR1 is MDHEN and CDR2 is SYDVKM in the germline V gene. CDR3 region: CASSPGTVAQPQHF. CDR3 sequence (DNA): TGTGCCAGCAGTCCGGGGACAGTAGCTCAGCCCCAGCATTTT.

The rearrangement joins TRBV25-1 to TRBJ1-6, with TRBD1 identical over 8 bases. This CDR3 spans 14 amino acids. V lost 4 bases and J lost 5; bases outside the gene matches: 1. Germline CDR1 MGHDK, CDR2 SYGVNS. The CDR3 here is CASSAGGNNSPLHF. Here the CDR3 DNA reads TGTGCCAGCAGTGCAGGGGGCAATAATTCACCCCTCCACTTT.

The chain uses TRBV2 and TRBJ1-2, with D perhaps TRBD1 (6 bases). CDR3 size: 13 residues. Trimming removed 9 bases at V and 2 bases at J, with 13 bases between. From germline, CDR1 is SNHLY and CDR2 FYNNEI. This chain's CDR3 is CASGGGLNYGYTF. The CDR3 region has the DNA TGTGCCAGTGGGGGGGGCCTCAACTATGGCTACACCTTC.

The chain combines TRBV5-6 with TRBJ1-1; 7 positions match TRBD1. Germline CDR1 reads SGHDT; CDR2 reads YYEEEE. CDR3 length: 13 amino acids. V shed 7 bases and J 4 bases; nucleotides not matched to a gene: 7. Here the CDR3 reads CASLQQGFTEAFF. In DNA form, the CDR3 reads TGTGCCAGCTTACAACAGGGGTTCACTGAAGCTTTCTTT.

The chain couples TRBV5-1 to TRBJ1-2; TRBD1 aligns across 9 bases. CDR3 length: 14 amino acids. V gave up 1 base and J gave up 4 bases; unmatched junction bases: 2. Germline CDR1 and CDR2: SGHRS and YFSETQ. The CDR3 sequence is CASSLTGGGYGYTF. The DNA for the CDR3 is TGCGCCAGCAGCTTGACAGGGGGCGGCTATGGCTACACCTTC.

The V and J genes are TRBV6-1 and TRBJ2-2, with D possibly matching TRBD2 (7 bases). The CDR3 runs to 14 residues. Looked up from germline, CDR1 is MNHNS and CDR2 is SASEGT. V lost 7 bases and J lost 7, with 16 bases in between. The CDR3 spells CASTPGGLDGELFF. CDR3 coding DNA: TGTGCCAGCACCCCGGGGGGCCTGGACGGGGAGCTGTTTTTT.

This clone came up once. The rearrangement links TRBV7-3 to TRBJ2-1, with a tentative D call TRBD1 (5 bases). V gave up 1 base and J gave up 9 bases, with 10 bases separating them. CDR1 and CDR2 from the germline V gene are SGHTA and FQGTGA. The CDR3 is made up of 13 amino acids. CDR3 in DNA: TGTGCCAGCAGCTTAAGTTGGGGCGGTGAGCAGTTCTTC. Protein product: CASSLSWGGEQFF.